A selection of T cell receptor beta chains follows, all from one sample in a study of shared clonotypes between healthy human individuals. Assay used: immunoSEQ multiplex PCR; TCRdb lists only in-frame clones, some missing. The sample holds roughly 810,000 clones, roughly 96% seen once. What was sequenced was naive CD8+ T cells sorted from blood. The receptors originated from a man aged 25 to 45 in good health. Both conserved end residues are part of each CDR3. A D gene is named only where the DNA matches it firmly. Expanded clones get a size class; other rows say once, few or many, or leave the size out.

clone_size,j_call,v_call,d_call,cdr3_nt,cdr3_aa
.,TRBJ2-3,TRBV4-3,.,TGCGCCAGCAGCCAAGATCCGGAAGGCACCGGCACAGATACGCAGTATTTT,CASSQDPEGTGTDTQYF
.,TRBJ2-7,TRBV6-6,.,TGTGCCAGCAGTGCTTCTGAGCAGTACTTC,CASSASEQYF
.,TRBJ2-1,TRBV5-6,TRBD2,TGTGCCAGCAGCTTAGTCGGGACTACGAGTATTGAGCAGTTCTTC,CASSLVGTTSIEQFF
.,TRBJ2-1,TRBV27,.,TGTGCCAGCAGTCAGATAGGGGCCAGCTCCTACAATGAGCAGTTCTTC,CASSQIGASSYNEQFF
once,TRBJ2-7,TRBV5-5,.,TGTGCCAGCAGCTTGGAGAGGGCCAGCTCCTACGAGCAGTACTTC,CASSLERASSYEQYF
.,TRBJ2-7,TRBV5-1,.,TGCGCCAGCACGAGGGAGGCGTACTTC,CASTREAYF
.,TRBJ2-7,TRBV27,TRBD1,TGTGCCAGCAGTTTGACACCGGGACAGGGGCATTACGAGCAGTACTTC,CASSLTPGQGHYEQYF
.,TRBJ1-1,TRBV6-1,.,TGTGCCAGCAGACTCAGGGGAGGGAACACTGAAGCTTTCTTT,CASRLRGGNTEAFF
.,TRBJ2-7,TRBV27,.,TGTGCCAGCAGTTTATCAGGGGGCTACGAGCAGTACTTC,CASSLSGGYEQYF
.,TRBJ2-7,TRBV7-6,TRBD1,TGTGCCAGCAGCTCAGGGACAGGGGGCTACGAGCAGTACTTC,CASSSGTGGYEQYF
.,TRBJ2-7,TRBV28,TRBD2,TGTGCCAGCAGTTCCGGGACTAGCGGGACCTACGAGCAGTACTTC,CASSSGTSGTYEQYF
.,TRBJ2-5,TRBV7-9,TRBD2,TGTGCCAGCAGCTTACAGTCTAGCGGGAGACAAGAGACCCAGTACTTC,CASSLQSSGRQETQYF
.,TRBJ2-5,TRBV18,.,TGTGCCAGTTCACCAGATTCGAAGGGGGAGACCCAGTACTTC,CASSPDSKGETQYF
.,TRBJ2-3,TRBV18,TRBD2,TGTGCCAGCTCACGGAGGGGACTAGCGGGAAGCACAGATACGCAGTATTTT,CASSRRGLAGSTDTQYF
.,TRBJ2-3,TRBV4-1,TRBD2,TGCGCCAGCAGCCAAGTGGCGGGAGGGCCATGGGATACGCAGTATTTT,CASSQVAGGPWDTQYF
.,TRBJ2-7,TRBV28,.,TGTGCCAGCAGTTTATTAGGCCGCCTAGCAGATCCTTACGAGCAGTACTTC,CASSLLGRLADPYEQYF
.,TRBJ2-7,TRBV29-1,TRBD2,TGCAGCGTTGTGGGGCTAGCGGGAGGGAAGTCCTACGAGCAGTACTTC,CSVVGLAGGKSYEQYF
.,TRBJ2-5,TRBV7-9,.,TGTGCCAGCAGGGACGGGACCAACCCTGGGGAGACCCAGTACTTC,CASRDGTNPGETQYF
.,TRBJ2-1,TRBV9,.,TGTGCCAGCAGCACTCAGACAGCCACTCCCTACAATGAGCAGTTCTTC,CASSTQTATPYNEQFF
.,TRBJ2-3,TRBV11-3,TRBD1,TGTGCCAGCAGCTTATTCCCGGGACAGGGAGGCACAGATACGCAGTATTTT,CASSLFPGQGGTDTQYF
.,TRBJ2-2,TRBV7-9,TRBD2,TGTGCCAGCAGCTTACCAGCACGCGGGAGTATCGACACCGGGGAGCTGTTTTTT,CASSLPARGSIDTGELFF
.,TRBJ2-7,TRBV29-1,.,TGCAGCGTTGCGCGAGACAACTCATACGAGCAGTACTTC,CSVARDNSYEQYF
.,TRBJ1-1,TRBV29-1,.,TGCAGCGTTGACGAGGGGTGGGGCACTGAAGCTTTCTTT,CSVDEGWGTEAFF
few,TRBJ1-1,TRBV6-5,.,TGTGCCAGCAGTTTCAGTGGGCTCGGGGGAGTCACTGAAGCTTTCTTT,CASSFSGLGGVTEAFF
.,TRBJ2-1,TRBV7-8,TRBD1,TGTGCCAGCAGCTTAGTTCCGGACAGGTACAATGAGCAGTTCTTC,CASSLVPDRYNEQFF